Sequencing of this T cell receptor (beta chain) was carried out in a study of cytomegalovirus exposure and HLA in healthy donors. Study results and caveats: The study found most TCR sequences rare, yet found some public TCRs in many donors. Some V segments could not be told apart, so they were left out, TRBV6-2 and TRBV6-3 among them.

This CDR3 has 14 residues. Germline V gene lookup returns CDR1 SGHVS and CDR2 FQNEAQ. V lost 1 base and J lost 3, with 10 bases in between. A word on this clone: Its antigen is still unknown.

In the PCR, 60 Vbeta and 13 Jbeta primers were used. Repertoires were generated with immunoSEQ multiplex PCR, while TCRdb's copy carries only in-frame clones and drops some. The sample lists 190,000 or so clones, about 80% seen once, with 0.65% in the top ten. The source material was PBMCs. The genes are TRBV7-8 and TRBJ2-7; D is possibly TRBD1 (5 bases). The clonotype was recovered from a boy younger than 18 in good health and CMV-seronegative. This CDR3 reads CASSLEAGNYEQYF. The CDR3 DNA reads as TGTGCCAGCAGCTTAGAGGCAGGGAACTACGAGCAGTACTTC.